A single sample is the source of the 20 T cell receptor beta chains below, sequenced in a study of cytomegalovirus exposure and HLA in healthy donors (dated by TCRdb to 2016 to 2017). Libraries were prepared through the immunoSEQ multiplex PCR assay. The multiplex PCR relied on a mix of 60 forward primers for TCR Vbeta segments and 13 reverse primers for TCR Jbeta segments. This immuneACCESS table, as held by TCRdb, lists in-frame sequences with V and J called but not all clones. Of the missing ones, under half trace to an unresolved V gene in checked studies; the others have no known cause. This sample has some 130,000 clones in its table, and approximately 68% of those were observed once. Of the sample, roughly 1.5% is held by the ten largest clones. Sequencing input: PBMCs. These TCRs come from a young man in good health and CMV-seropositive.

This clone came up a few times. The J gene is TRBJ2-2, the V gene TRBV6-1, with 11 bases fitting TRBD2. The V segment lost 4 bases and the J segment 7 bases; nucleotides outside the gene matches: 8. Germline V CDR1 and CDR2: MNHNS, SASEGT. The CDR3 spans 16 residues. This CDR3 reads CASSVLAGEPVGELFF. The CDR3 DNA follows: TGTGCCAGCAGTGTACTAGCGGGAGAGCCCGTCGGGGAGCTGTTTTTT.

The DNA for the CDR3 is TGCGCCAGCAATCCTGGGGAGTGGAATGAGCAGTTCTTC. This encodes CASNPGEWNEQFF. V gene TRBV10-2 combines with J gene TRBJ2-1; possible D gene TRBD2, 5 bases. CDR3 length equals 13 residues. The germline V and J ends were trimmed by 7 bases and 7 bases, with 14 bases remaining between them. Looked up from germline, CDR1 is WSHSY and CDR2 is SAAADI.

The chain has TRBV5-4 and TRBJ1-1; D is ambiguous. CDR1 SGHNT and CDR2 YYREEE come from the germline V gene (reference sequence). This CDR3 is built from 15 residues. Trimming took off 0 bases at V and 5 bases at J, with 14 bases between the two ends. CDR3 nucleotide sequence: TGTGCCAGCAGCTTGGCCAAGACTACAGAAACTGAAGCTTTCTTT. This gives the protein CASSLAKTTETEAFF.

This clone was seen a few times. This CDR3 reads CASSLDRGQEQYF. DNA for the CDR3: TGTGCCAGCAGTTTAGACAGGGGGCAAGAGCAGTACTTC. The chain uses TRBV27 and TRBJ2-7, with TRBD1 identical over 10 bases. Germline CDR1 MNHEY, CDR2 SMNVEV (reference sequence). The ends lost 2 bases at V and 7 bases at J; junction bases unmatched: 2. The CDR3 sequence is 13 residues long.

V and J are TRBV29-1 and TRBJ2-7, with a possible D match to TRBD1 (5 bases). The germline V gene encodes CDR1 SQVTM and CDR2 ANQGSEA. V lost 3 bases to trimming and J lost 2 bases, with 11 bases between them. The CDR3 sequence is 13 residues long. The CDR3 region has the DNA TGCAGCGTTGACAGGGTTGGTACCTACGAGCAGTACTTC. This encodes CSVDRVGTYEQYF.

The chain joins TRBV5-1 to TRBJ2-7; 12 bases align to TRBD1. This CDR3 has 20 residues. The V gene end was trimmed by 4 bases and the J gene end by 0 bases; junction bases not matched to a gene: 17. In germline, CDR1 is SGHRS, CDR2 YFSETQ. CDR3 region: CASSLRDRGLSMVNSYEQYF. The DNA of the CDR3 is TGCGCCAGCAGCCTCCGGGACAGGGGGCTATCAATGGTCAACTCCTACGAGCAGTACTTC.

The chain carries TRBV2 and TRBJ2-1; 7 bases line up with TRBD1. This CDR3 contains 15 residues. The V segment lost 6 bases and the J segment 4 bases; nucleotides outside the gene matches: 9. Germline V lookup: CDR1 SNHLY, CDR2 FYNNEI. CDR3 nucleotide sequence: TGTGCCAGCAGAGGAGACAGGGCCGGATACAATGAGCAGTTCTTC. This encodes CASRGDRAGYNEQFF.

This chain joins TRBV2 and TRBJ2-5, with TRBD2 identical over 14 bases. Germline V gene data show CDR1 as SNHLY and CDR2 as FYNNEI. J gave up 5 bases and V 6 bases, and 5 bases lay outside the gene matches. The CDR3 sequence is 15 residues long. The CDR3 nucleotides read TGTGCCAGCAGCGGGACTAGCGGGAGTCAGGAGACCCAGTACTTC. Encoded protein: CASSGTSGSQETQYF.

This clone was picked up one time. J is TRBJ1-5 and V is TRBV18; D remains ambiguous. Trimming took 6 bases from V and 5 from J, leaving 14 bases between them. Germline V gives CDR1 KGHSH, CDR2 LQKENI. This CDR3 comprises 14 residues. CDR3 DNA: TGTGCCAGCTCCCCGGCGACGGGAGATCAGCCCCAGCATTTT. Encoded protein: CASSPATGDQPQHF.

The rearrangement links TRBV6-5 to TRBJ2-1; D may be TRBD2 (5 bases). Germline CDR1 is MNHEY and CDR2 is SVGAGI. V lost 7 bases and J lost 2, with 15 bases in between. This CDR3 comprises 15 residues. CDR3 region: CASTTLLAPYNEQFF. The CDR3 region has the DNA TGTGCCAGCACCACACTCCTAGCCCCCTACAATGAGCAGTTCTTC.

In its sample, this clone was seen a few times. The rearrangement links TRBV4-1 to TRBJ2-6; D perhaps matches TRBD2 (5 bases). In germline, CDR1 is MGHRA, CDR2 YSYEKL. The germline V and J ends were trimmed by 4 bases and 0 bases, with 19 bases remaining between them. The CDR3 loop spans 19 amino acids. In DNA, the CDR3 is TGCGCCAGCAGCCCCGGGGTAAAGGGCCGAAGCTCTGGGGCCAACGTCCTGACTTTC. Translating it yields CASSPGVKGRSSGANVLTF.

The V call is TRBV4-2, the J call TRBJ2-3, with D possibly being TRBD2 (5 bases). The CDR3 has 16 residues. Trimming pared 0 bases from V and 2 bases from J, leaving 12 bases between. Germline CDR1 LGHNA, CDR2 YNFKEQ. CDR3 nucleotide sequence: TGTGCCAGCAGCCAAGATGGGGAGTGGGTCACAGATACGCAGTATTTT. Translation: CASSQDGEWVTDTQYF.

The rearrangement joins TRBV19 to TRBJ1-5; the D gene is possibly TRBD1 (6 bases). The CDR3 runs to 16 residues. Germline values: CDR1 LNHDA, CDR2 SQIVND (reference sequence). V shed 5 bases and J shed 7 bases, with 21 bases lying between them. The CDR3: CASSERAQGMWQPQHF. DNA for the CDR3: TGTGCCAGTAGTGAGAGAGCTCAGGGGATGTGGCAGCCCCAGCATTTT.

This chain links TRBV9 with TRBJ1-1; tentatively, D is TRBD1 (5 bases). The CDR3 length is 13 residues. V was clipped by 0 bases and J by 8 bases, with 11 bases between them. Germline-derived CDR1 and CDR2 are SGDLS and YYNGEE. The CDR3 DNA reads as TGTGCCAGCAGCGTAGATAGGGCAGGGGAAGCTTTCTTT. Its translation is CASSVDRAGEAFF.

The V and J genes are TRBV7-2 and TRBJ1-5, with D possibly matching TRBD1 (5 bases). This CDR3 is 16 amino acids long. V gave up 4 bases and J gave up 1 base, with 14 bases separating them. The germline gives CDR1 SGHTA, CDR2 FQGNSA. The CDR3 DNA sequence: TGTGCCAGCAGCTACGACAGACCGTCCAGCAATCAGCCCCAGCATTTT. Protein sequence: CASSYDRPSSNQPQHF.

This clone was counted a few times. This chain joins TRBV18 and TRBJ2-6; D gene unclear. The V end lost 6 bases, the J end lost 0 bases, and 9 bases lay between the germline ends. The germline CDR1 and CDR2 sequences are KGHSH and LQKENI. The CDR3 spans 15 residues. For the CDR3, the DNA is TGTGCCAGCTCCCCTTTGGCCTCTGGGGCCAACGTCCTGACTTTC. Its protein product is CASSPLASGANVLTF.

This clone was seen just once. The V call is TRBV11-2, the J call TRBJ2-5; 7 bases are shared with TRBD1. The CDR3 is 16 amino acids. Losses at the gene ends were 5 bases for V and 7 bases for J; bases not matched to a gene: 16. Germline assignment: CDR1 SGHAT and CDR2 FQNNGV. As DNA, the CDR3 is TGTGCCAGCAGCCATATAGACAGGGTCCGCCGTGGGACCCAGTACTTC. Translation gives CASSHIDRVRRGTQYF.

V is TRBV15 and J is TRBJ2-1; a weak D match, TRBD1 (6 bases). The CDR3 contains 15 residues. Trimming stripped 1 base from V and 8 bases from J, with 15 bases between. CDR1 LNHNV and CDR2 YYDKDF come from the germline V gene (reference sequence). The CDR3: CATSRGRTEADEQFF. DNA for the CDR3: TGTGCCACCAGCAGAGGTAGGACAGAGGCCGATGAGCAGTTCTTC.

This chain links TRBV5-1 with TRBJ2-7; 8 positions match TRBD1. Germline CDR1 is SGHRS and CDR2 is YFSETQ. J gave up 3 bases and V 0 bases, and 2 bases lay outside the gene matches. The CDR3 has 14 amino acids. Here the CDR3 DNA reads TGCGCCAGCAGCTTGGGGACAGGGTACTACGAGCAGTACTTC. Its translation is CASSLGTGYYEQYF.

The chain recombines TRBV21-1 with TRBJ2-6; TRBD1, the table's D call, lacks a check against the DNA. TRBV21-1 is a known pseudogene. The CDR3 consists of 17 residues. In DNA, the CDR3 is TGTGCCAGCAAGGCTTCGACAGGGGGGTCTGGGGCCAACGTCCTGACTTTC. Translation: CASKASTGGSGANVLTF.